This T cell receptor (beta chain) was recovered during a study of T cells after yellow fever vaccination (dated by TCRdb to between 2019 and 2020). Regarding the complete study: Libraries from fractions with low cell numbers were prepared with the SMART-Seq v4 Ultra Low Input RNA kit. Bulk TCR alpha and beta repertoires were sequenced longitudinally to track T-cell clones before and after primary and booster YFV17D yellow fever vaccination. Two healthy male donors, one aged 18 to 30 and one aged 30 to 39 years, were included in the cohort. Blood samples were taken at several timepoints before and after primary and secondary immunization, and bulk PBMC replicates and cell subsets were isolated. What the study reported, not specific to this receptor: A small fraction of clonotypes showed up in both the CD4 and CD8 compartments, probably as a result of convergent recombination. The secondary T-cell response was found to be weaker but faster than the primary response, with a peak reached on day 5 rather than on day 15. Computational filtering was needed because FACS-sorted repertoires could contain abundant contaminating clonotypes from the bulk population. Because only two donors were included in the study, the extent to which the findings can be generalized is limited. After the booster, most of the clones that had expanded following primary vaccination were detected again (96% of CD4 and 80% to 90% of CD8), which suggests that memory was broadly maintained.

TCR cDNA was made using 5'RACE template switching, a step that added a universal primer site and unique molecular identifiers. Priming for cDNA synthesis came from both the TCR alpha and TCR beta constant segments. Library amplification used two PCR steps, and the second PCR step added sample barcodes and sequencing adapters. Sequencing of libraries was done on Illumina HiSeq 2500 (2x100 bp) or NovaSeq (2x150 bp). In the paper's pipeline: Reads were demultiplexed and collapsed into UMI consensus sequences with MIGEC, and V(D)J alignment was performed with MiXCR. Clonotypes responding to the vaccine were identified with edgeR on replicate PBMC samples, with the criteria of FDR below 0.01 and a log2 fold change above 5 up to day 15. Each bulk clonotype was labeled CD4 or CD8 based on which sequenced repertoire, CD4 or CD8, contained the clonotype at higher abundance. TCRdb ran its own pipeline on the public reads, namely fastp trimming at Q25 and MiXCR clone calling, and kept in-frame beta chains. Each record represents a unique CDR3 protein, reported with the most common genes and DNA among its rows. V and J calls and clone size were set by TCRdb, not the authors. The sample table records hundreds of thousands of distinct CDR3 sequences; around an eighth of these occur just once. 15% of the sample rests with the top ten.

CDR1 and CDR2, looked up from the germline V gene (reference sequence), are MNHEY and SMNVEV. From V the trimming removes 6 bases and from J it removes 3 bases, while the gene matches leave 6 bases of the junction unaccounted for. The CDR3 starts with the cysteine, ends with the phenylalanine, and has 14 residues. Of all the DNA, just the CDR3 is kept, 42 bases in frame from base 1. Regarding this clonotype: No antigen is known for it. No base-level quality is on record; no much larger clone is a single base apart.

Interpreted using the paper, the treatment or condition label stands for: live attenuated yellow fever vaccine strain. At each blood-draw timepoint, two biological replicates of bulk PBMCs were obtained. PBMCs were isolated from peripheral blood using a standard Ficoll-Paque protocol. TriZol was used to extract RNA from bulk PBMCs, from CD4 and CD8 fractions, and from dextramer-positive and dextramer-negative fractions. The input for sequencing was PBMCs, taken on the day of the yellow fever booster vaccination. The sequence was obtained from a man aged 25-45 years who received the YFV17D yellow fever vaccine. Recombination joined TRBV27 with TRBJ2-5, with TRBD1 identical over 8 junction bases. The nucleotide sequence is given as TGTGCCAGCAGCTCACACAGGGGGGAAGAGACCCAGTACTTC. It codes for CASSSHRGEETQYF.